The TCR beta chain described here comes from a study of blood T cell repertoires in COVID-19. On the study more broadly: The study drew acute and convalescent COVID-19 samples from the United States, Italy and Spain. T cells, B-cell-depleted T cells, or PBMCs provided the cDNA or gDNA that served as material.

Per the original data handling: Estimates of nucleated cell counts were drawn from the amplification of reference gene primers. Profiling relied on immunoSEQ multiplex PCR, and the TCRdb table lists in-frame clones only, not all of them. V and J calls plus clone size are reproduced from that table; the DNA served to infer D and trimming. The sample shows 85,000 to 95,000 clones, 85% to 95% of them seen only once. V trimming: 6 bases; J trimming: 6 bases; junction bases outside the gene matches: 7. CDR1 MDHEN and CDR2 SYDVKM come from the germline V gene. This CDR3 spans 13 amino acids. The chain couples TRBV28 to TRBJ2-7, with 8 bases aligning to TRBD1. This clonotype was sampled from a woman between 50 and 59 years old in a cohort sampled during active COVID-19. Material: peripheral blood. CDR3 sequence (DNA): TGTGCCAGCAGCCGTAACCAGGGGGCCGAGCAGTACTTC. Protein: CASSRNQGAEQYF.